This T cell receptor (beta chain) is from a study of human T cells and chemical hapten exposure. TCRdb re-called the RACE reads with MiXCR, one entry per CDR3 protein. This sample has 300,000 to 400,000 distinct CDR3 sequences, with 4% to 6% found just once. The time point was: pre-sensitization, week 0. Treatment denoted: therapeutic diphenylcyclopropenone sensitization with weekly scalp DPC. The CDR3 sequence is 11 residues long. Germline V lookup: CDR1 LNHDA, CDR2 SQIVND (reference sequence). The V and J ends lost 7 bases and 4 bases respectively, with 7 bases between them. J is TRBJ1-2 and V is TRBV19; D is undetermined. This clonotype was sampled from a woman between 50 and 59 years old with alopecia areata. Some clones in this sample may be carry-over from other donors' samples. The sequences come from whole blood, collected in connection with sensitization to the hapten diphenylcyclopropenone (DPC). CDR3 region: CASMSGYGYTF. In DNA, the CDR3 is TGTGCCAGTATGAGTGGCTATGGCTACACCTTC.